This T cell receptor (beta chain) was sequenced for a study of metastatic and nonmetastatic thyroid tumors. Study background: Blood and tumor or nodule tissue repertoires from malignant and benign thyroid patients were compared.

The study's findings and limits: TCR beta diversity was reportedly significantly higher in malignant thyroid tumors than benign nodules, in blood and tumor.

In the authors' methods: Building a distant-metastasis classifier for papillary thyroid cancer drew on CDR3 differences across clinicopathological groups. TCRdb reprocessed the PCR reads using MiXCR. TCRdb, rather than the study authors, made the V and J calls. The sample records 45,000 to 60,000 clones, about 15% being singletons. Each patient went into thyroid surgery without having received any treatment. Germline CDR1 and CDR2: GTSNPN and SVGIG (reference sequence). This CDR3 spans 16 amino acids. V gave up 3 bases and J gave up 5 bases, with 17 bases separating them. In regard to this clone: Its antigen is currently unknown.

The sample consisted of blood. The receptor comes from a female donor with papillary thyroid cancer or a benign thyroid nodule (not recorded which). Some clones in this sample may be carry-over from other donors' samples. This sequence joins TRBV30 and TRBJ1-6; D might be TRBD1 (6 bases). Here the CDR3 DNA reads TGTGCCTGGAGCCCTTGTGACAGGAGAGATAATTCACCCCTCCACTTT. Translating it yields CAWSPCDRRDNSPLHF.